Listed below are T cell receptor beta chains from one sample, sequenced in a study of blood T cell repertoires in COVID-19. The repertoire was sequenced with immunoSEQ multiplex PCR; TCRdb's copy has only in-frame clones and lacks some. The sample has some 380,000 clones, roughly 90% seen once; the top ten hold 6.5%. The sample was peripheral blood. Receptors were obtained from a man aged 18 to 30 with active or convalescent COVID-19. Each CDR3 is given with its conserved first and last residue. D genes are given only for firm matches. A clone size is listed for some rows: how often the clone was seen (once, few, many), or a class if it is expanded.

len,d_gene,abundance,j_gene,v_gene,CDR3aa,CDR3nt
13,-,-,TRBJ2-7,TRBV7-3,CASSLSLGGEQYF,TGTGCCAGCAGCTTAAGCCTGGGAGGCGAGCAGTACTTC
14,TRBD1,-,TRBJ2-2,TRBV7-6,CASSPQGDTGELFF,TGTGCCAGCAGCCCCCAGGGGGACACCGGGGAGCTGTTTTTT
18,TRBD2,-,TRBJ2-5,TRBV9,CASSGATPVAGRQETQYF,TGTGCCAGCAGCGGGGCTACTCCAGTAGCGGGACGTCAAGAGACCCAGTACTTC
14,-,-,TRBJ1-1,TRBV6-2/TRBV6-3,CASSTLTQNTEAFF,TGTGCCAGCAGTACCTTGACACAGAACACTGAAGCTTTCTTT
13,-,-,TRBJ2-7,TRBV24-1,CATSDPDSYEQYF,TGTGCCACCAGTGACCCAGACAGCTACGAGCAGTACTTC
11,-,-,TRBJ1-5,TRBV29-1,CSATGSQPQHF,TGCAGCGCTACAGGGAGCCAGCCCCAGCATTTT
14,-,few,TRBJ1-5,TRBV6-5,CASRTGYSNQPQHF,TGTGCCAGCAGAACAGGGTATAGCAATCAGCCCCAGCATTTT
15,-,-,TRBJ2-3,TRBV18,CASSPLGALPDTQYF,TGTGCCAGCTCACCACTAGGGGCGCTACCAGATACGCAGTATTTT
12,-,-,TRBJ2-1,TRBV19,CASSIVGFEQFF,TGTGCCAGTAGTATTGTGGGCTTTGAGCAGTTCTTC
16,-,-,TRBJ1-2,TRBV28,CASSGPLWTVNYGYTF,TGTGCCAGCAGTGGACCGCTATGGACAGTCAACTATGGCTACACCTTC
15,-,-,TRBJ2-5,TRBV7-9,CASSFEEDPQETQYF,TGTGCCAGCAGCTTCGAGGAGGACCCCCAAGAGACCCAGTACTTC
16,TRBD1,-,TRBJ1-1,TRBV6-2/TRBV6-3,CASSYPTDRVDTEAFF,TGTGCCAGCAGTTACCCTACGGACAGGGTAGACACTGAAGCTTTCTTT